This T cell receptor beta chain was identified in a study of graft-versus-host responses after intestinal transplantation. Study in general: Recipients were all induced with anti-thymocyte globulin, then given tacrolimus and steroids for two to three years.

Concerning this clone itself: The target antigen is unknown.

In germline, CDR1 is SGHDT, CDR2 YYEEEE. This CDR3 spans 14 amino acids. Between the trimmed V and J ends, which lost 2 bases and 2 bases, there was a span of 11 bases. Findings of the study overall: Within allografts, high graft-versus-host to host-versus-graft clonal ratios were seen among patients with graft-donor T cell macrochimerism.

Here immunoSEQ multiplex PCR was the method, and the copy in TCRdb shows in-frame clones only, minus some. The sample lists some 110,000 clones, just under 95% occurring once. The source of this sequence is a human donor who was the organ donor for an intestinal transplant. This specimen consisted of unstimulated CD8+ T cells sorted from spleen or lymph node cells, obtained before transplant. The V call is TRBV5-6, the J call TRBJ2-7, with D uncertain. The CDR3 DNA follows: TGTGCCAGCAGCTTCTGGATTTTAGCCTACGAGCAGTACTTC. It specifies CASSFWILAYEQYF.